This entry lists 12 T cell receptor beta chains sequenced from one sample in a study of blood T cell repertoires in COVID-19. Some clones are missing from TCRdb's copy, which holds only in-frame ones; the method was immunoSEQ multiplex PCR. The profile shows 250,000 to 300,000 clones, around 80% of them singletons. Sequencing was performed on PBMCs or T cells enriched from blood (not recorded which). The receptors were sampled from a man aged 40-55 years who had been exposed to COVID-19.

This chain connects TRBV30 to TRBJ1-1; TRBD1 is a possible D gene (5 bases). Germline loops: CDR1 GTSNPN, CDR2 SVGIG (reference sequence). V lost 5 bases, J lost 0 bases, and 7 bases lay in between. CDR3 length: 12 amino acids. The CDR3 loop reads CAWGRVNTEAFF. The CDR3 bases are TGTGCCTGGGGCAGGGTGAACACTGAAGCTTTCTTT.

A remark on this clone: Other DNA sequences in this sample translate to the same CDR3. The rearrangement uses TRBV3-1 (or the pseudogene TRBV3-2) and TRBJ1-1, with TRBD1 as a possible D gene (5 bases). CDR1 and CDR2 (germline): LGHDT, YNNKEL (reference sequence). V lost 4 bases and J lost 5, with 11 bases in between. The CDR3 is 13 amino acids. CDR3 sequence reads: CASSRTGGTEAFF. CDR3 sequence (DNA): TGTGCCAGCAGCCGAACGGGGGGAACTGAAGCTTTCTTT.

The chain carries TRBV7-3 and TRBJ2-3; 12 nucleotides match TRBD2. The germline gives CDR1 SGHTA, CDR2 FQGTGA. After removal of 2 bases from V and 6 bases from J, the junction contained 0 bases not matched to a gene. The CDR3 runs to 14 residues. CDR3 protein: CASSLGLAGDTQYF. In nucleotides, the CDR3 is TGTGCCAGCAGCTTAGGACTAGCGGGGGATACGCAGTATTTT.

The chain is built from TRBV30 and TRBJ2-1; D ambiguous. Trimming took 1 base from V and 10 from J, leaving 11 bases between them. Per germline, CDR1 GTSNPN and CDR2 SVGIG (reference sequence). The CDR3 contains 12 residues. CDR3 coding DNA: TGTGCCTGGAGTGAAATCCGGTGGGAGCAGTTCTTC. The encoded protein is CAWSEIRWEQFF.

The gene calls are TRBV5-1 and TRBJ1-1, with D possibly TRBD1 on 6 matching bases. The V end lost 5 bases, the J end lost 2 bases, and 16 bases lay between the germline ends. Germline V gene data show CDR1 as SGHRS and CDR2 as YFSETQ. CDR3 size: 15 residues. In DNA, the CDR3 is TGCGCCAGCAGAAGTTGGGACACTGGAAACACTGAAGCTTTCTTT. Its protein product is CASRSWDTGNTEAFF. Full variable domain (missing parts from reference TRBV5-1 and TRBJ1-1): KAGVTQTPRYLIKTRGQQVTLSCSPISGHRSVSWYQQTPGQGLQFLFEYFSETQRNKGNFPGRFSGRQFSNSRSEMNVSTLELGDSALYLCASRSWDTGNTEAFFGQGTRLTVV.

This chain connects TRBV27 to TRBJ1-1; TRBD1 matches at 8 bases. The CDR3 runs 14 residues. After removal of 5 bases from V and 1 base from J, the junction contained 3 bases not matched to a gene. Germline-derived CDR1 and CDR2 are MNHEY and SMNVEV (reference sequence). CDR3 region: CASSLGQGNTEAFF. CDR3 sequence (DNA): TGTGCCAGCAGTCTTGGACAGGGGAACACTGAAGCTTTCTTT.

The J gene is TRBJ1-6, the V gene TRBV14; perhaps TRBD1 as D (6 bases). The length of the CDR3 is 17 residues. Trimming left V 6 bases short and J 7 bases short, with 22 bases between. The germline V gene encodes CDR1 SGHDN and CDR2 FVKESK. The DNA for the CDR3 is TGTGCCAGCAGGCCAGGGGTCCTATCCACCGTAAATTCACCCCTCCACTTT. It yields the protein CASRPGVLSTVNSPLHF.

The chain employs TRBV19 and TRBJ2-1; D may be TRBD2 (6 bases). CDR1 is LNHDA, CDR2 SQIVND, per germline (reference sequence). The CDR3 is 16 residues long. V was shortened by 9 bases and J by 0 bases, with 18 bases between the two germline ends. The chain's CDR3 is CASRLAEPFSYNEQFF. In nucleotides, the CDR3 is TGTGCCAGCCGATTAGCGGAGCCCTTCTCCTACAATGAGCAGTTCTTC.

The rearrangement uses TRBV19 and TRBJ2-2; perhaps TRBD1 as D (5 bases). In germline, CDR1 is LNHDA, CDR2 SQIVND (reference sequence). The CDR3 runs 14 residues. Trimming took off 1 base at V and 5 bases at J, with 8 bases between the two ends. This chain's CDR3 is CASSIARGTGELFF. The CDR3 nucleotides are TGTGCCAGTAGTATAGCAAGGGGAACCGGGGAGCTGTTTTTT.

The J gene is TRBJ2-3, the V gene TRBV27, with 8 bases lining up with TRBD1. V dropped 2 bases and J dropped 4; count of bases not matched to a gene: 5. This CDR3 is built from 15 residues. CDR1 is MNHEY and CDR2 is SMNVEV in the germline V gene (reference sequence). The CDR3, as DNA: TGTGCCAGCAGTTTAGGTGGACAGGGTTCAGATACGCAGTATTTT. Encoded protein: CASSLGGQGSDTQYF.

The table lists this clone with a count of one. The genes are TRBV29-1 and TRBJ2-1, with 9 nucleotides matching TRBD1. From germline, CDR1 is SQVTM and CDR2 ANQGSEA. The V and J ends lost 6 bases and 4 bases, in that order; junction bases with no gene match: 7. The CDR3 extends over 14 amino acids. CDR3 protein: CSVNRDRVYNEQFF. The CDR3 region has the DNA TGCAGCGTCAACCGGGACAGGGTATACAATGAGCAGTTCTTC.

The DNA for the CDR3 is TGTGCCTGGAGTGTATTCCAGGCGCAGTACTTC. It codes for CAWSVFQAQYF. The chain couples TRBV30 to TRBJ2-7, with D uncertain. The CDR3 is made up of 11 amino acids. Germline CDR1 and CDR2: GTSNPN and SVGIG (reference sequence). Trimming pared 0 bases from V and 9 bases from J, leaving 9 bases between.